This TCR beta chain was recorded in a study of blood T cells in healthy people across ages. Study at large: The capture of about one barcoded beta molecule per two T cells was achieved by template switching. Study-level results: Comparison with aged donors showed that long-lived donors had more naive CD4+ cells and higher diversity. It was held that diversity estimates obtained from one million T cells represented underestimates.

CDR3 size: 14 residues. Germline V CDR1 and CDR2: DFQATT, SNEGSKA (reference sequence). V gave up 0 bases and J gave up 3 bases, with 9 bases separating them. A J-beta primer mix and a sample-barcoded 5' primer were used in a second PCR of about 7 to 12 cycles. Each of the samples gave a minimum of 2.5 million paired-end reads that contained CDR3. TCRdb ran MiXCR on the 5' RACE reads and lists one entry per CDR3 protein. This table has about 650,000 distinct CDR3 sequences, about 34% appearing once. To note about this clonotype: The antigen is unknown.

The receptor's source is a woman of 80 years or more in good health. What was sequenced was blood. The genes are TRBV20-1 and TRBJ1-5, with D unresolved. The CDR3 loop is CSAREGGANQPQHF. The CDR3, as DNA: TGCAGTGCTAGAGAAGGTGGAGCCAATCAGCCCCAGCATTTT.